The 26 T cell receptor beta chains presented below share a single source sample, sequenced in a study of Graves' ophthalmopathy and Graves' hyperthyroidism. The authors amplified TCR beta CDR3 regions, and they did so from RNA transcripts for repertoire sequencing. HTBI primers were used in a first-round RT-PCR, which preceded a second-round multiplex PCR. TCRdb redid the calling of the multiplex PCR reads with MiXCR, one entry per CDR3 protein. The repertoire holds 400,000 or so distinct CDR3 sequences, with 17% as singletons. Material for sequencing was peripheral blood. The receptors were gathered from an adult woman with stable Graves' hyperthyroidism.

This clonotype has at least ten counts. The chain has TRBV29-1 and TRBJ1-1; D ambiguous. CDR3 length: 15 amino acids. Germline V gene lookup returns CDR1 SQVTM and CDR2 ANQGSEA. V lost 7 bases and J 0 bases, leaving 18 bases between the germline ends. CDR3 bases: TGCAGCGCCTCATCGGCGGGAGGATTGAACACTGAAGCTTTCTTT. It translates to CSASSAGGLNTEAFF.

This clonotype was counted ten times or more. The genes are TRBV7-2 and TRBJ2-5; TRBD2 matches 10 bases. This CDR3 comprises 20 residues. The V gene end was trimmed by 2 bases and the J gene end by 4 bases; junction bases not matched to a gene: 19. CDR1 is SGHTA, CDR2 FQGNSA, per germline. Here the CDR3 reads CASSLRASGRALSRRETQYF. The CDR3 bases are TGTGCCAGCAGCTTACGGGCTAGCGGGAGAGCGTTGTCGCGTCGAGAGACCCAGTACTTC. Full variable domain (missing parts from reference TRBV7-2 and TRBJ2-5): GAGVSQSPSNKVTEKGKDVELRCDPISGHTALYWYRQSLGQGLEFLIYFQGNSAPDKSGLPSDRFSAERTGGSVSTLTIQRTQQEDSAVYLCASSLRASGRALSRRETQYFGPGTRLLVL.

On this clonotype itself: This may stem from a read error, because a much larger clone lies one nucleotide away. The CDR3 does not end in the conserved phenylalanine or tryptophan, so this is likely a read error. This chain connects TRBV11-2 to TRBJ2-7; 8 bases map to TRBD2. The J segment lost 1 base and the V segment lost 5 bases, leaving 10 bases of the junction unmatched. This CDR3 spans 16 amino acids. The germline CDR1 and CDR2 sequences are SGHAT and FQNNGV. The CDR3 loop reads CASSTHPGLVSYEQYY. In nucleotides, the CDR3 is TGTGCCAGCAGCACTCACCCGGGACTAGTGTCCTACGAGCAGTACTAC.

In this sample, this clonotype turned up many times. The genes are TRBV20-1 and TRBJ2-7, with D tentatively TRBD2 (6 bases). CDR1 is DFQATT, CDR2 SNEGSKA, per germline (reference sequence). The CDR3 contains 15 residues. Written as DNA, the CDR3 is TGCAGGGTCGGGGAAGGGGCCGGGGGCTCCTACGAGCAGTACTTC. Amino acids: CRVGEGAGGSYEQYF.

This clonotype has ten or more counts. CDR3 DNA: TGTGCCAGCACCAGGGCGTCGAGTCAGCCCCAGCATTTT. Translation gives CASTRASSQPQHF. This rearrangement joins TRBV12-3 or TRBV12-4 to TRBJ1-5; perhaps TRBD1 as D (5 bases). The CDR3 covers 13 residues. Trimming took off 7 bases at V and 6 bases at J, with 13 bases between the two ends.

This clonotype was seen at least ten times. The genes are TRBV20-1 and TRBJ2-7; D unresolved. There are 13 residues in the CDR3. V lost 0 bases and J lost 5, with 11 bases in between. Germline CDR1 reads DFQATT; CDR2 reads SNEGSKA (reference sequence). CDR3 residues: CSAREGLSHEQYF. In DNA form, the CDR3 reads TGCAGTGCTAGAGAGGGGTTGAGCCACGAGCAGTACTTC.

The sample holds many counts of this clonotype. The V gene is TRBV4-1, the J gene TRBJ1-5, with no clear D. The V gene lost 1 base and the J gene lost 1 base, with 11 bases spanning the gap. In germline, CDR1 is MGHRA, CDR2 YSYEKL. This CDR3 region has 16 residues. CDR3 bases: TGCGCCAGCAGCCAAGGGGATGGTAGGAGCAATCAGCCCCAGCATTTT. As protein: CASSQGDGRSNQPQHF.

This clonotype was detected many times. V is TRBV5-1 and J is TRBJ1-1; unclear D gene. The CDR3 is 15 residues long. Trimming left V 0 bases short and J 5 bases short, with 14 bases between. Germline V gene lookup returns CDR1 SGHRS and CDR2 YFSETQ. The CDR3, as DNA: TGCGCCAGCAGCTTGGCCGCGGGGTCTAAGACTGAAGCTTTCTTT. This translates into CASSLAAGSKTEAFF.

This clonotype has only a few counts. The chain recombines TRBV6-1 with TRBJ2-7; 9 bases agree with TRBD2. V shed 5 bases and J 3 bases; nucleotides not matched to a gene: 2. CDR3 length: 13 residues. Germline V lookup: CDR1 MNHNS, CDR2 SASEGT. The CDR3 bases are TGTGCCAGCAGTATAGCGGGAGTCTACGAGCAGTACTTC. This encodes CASSIAGVYEQYF.

This clonotype occurred once. As DNA, the CDR3 is TGTGCCAGTAGTATCCGGGGGAAGTCCTACGAGCAGTACTTC. This sequence encodes CASSIRGKSYEQYF. V and J are TRBV19 and TRBJ2-7; D may be TRBD2 (6 bases). Germline V lookup: CDR1 LNHDA, CDR2 SQIVND (reference sequence). The CDR3 covers 14 residues. The V end lost 3 bases, the J end lost 1 base, and 10 bases lay between the germline ends.

V gene TRBV6-1 combines with J gene TRBJ2-7; 14 bases align to TRBD2. The CDR3 is 14 amino acids. CDR1 is MNHNS and CDR2 is SASEGT in the germline V gene. V dropped 6 bases and J dropped 9; count of bases not matched to a gene: 7. CDR3 DNA: TGTGCCAGCAGGAAGACTAGCGGGAGGGCCGGGCAGTACTTC. Amino acids: CASRKTSGRAGQYF.

The sample holds many counts of this clonotype. This chain connects TRBV15 to TRBJ1-2; 9 positions match TRBD1. The germline V gene has CDR1 LNHNV and CDR2 YYDKDF (reference sequence). V lost 0 bases to trimming and J lost 3 bases; unmatched junction nucleotides: 8. The length of the CDR3 is 17 residues. CDR3 loop: CATSRDLLGQGDYGYTF. CDR3 in DNA: TGTGCCACCAGCAGAGATCTCTTGGGACAGGGAGACTATGGCTACACCTTC.

This chain joins TRBV7-2 and TRBJ1-6, with D unclear. V was shortened by 1 base and J by 7 bases, with 11 bases between the two germline ends. The CDR3 runs to 15 residues. Germline V gives CDR1 SGHTA, CDR2 FQGNSA. The CDR3 protein is CASSLGSSGNSPLHF. The CDR3 DNA sequence: TGTGCCAGCAGCTTAGGGAGCTCGGGAAATTCACCCCTCCACTTT. The full variable domain, completed using reference TRBV7-2 and TRBJ1-6, is GAGVSQSPSNKVTEKGKDVELRCDPISGHTALYWYRQSLGQGLEFLIYFQGNSAPDKSGLPSDRFSAERTGGSVSTLTIQRTQQEDSAVYLCASSLGSSGNSPLHFGNGTRLTVT.

Many counts were recorded for this clonotype. V gene TRBV12-5 combines with J gene TRBJ1-5; a weak D match, TRBD1 (5 bases). CDR3 length: 13 residues. The V end lost 7 bases, the J end lost 1 base, and 8 bases lay between the germline ends. Germline CDR1 and CDR2: LGHNT and FRNRAP. CDR3 nucleotide sequence: TGTGCTAGTGTGGAGGGGAGCAATCAGCCCCAGCATTTT. This sequence encodes CASVEGSNQPQHF.

This clonotype was seen only a few times. The chain uses TRBV4-3 and TRBJ2-7, with 7 bases fitting TRBD2. V lost 0 bases to trimming and J lost 6 bases; unmatched junction nucleotides: 14. Germline V gene lookup returns CDR1 LGHNA and CDR2 YSLEER. There are 17 residues in the CDR3. The CDR3 region is CASSQEFVGRGTSEQYF. CDR3 nucleotide sequence: TGCGCCAGCAGCCAAGAATTCGTGGGGAGGGGCACGTCCGAGCAGTACTTC.

This clonotype was counted many times. J is TRBJ1-3 and V is TRBV28; D call uncertain. Per the germline V gene, CDR1 is MDHEN and CDR2 is SYDVKM. The CDR3 totals 13 residues. V gave up 6 bases and J gave up 0 bases, with 6 bases separating them. In nucleotides, the CDR3 is TGTGCCAGCAGGGACTCCTCTGGAAACACCATATATTTT. Its protein is CASRDSSGNTIYF.

For the CDR3, the DNA is TGTGCCATCAGTGAGTTGGGACCCTATGGCTACACCTTC. Translating gives CAISELGPYGYTF. This chain links TRBV10-3 with TRBJ1-2; TRBD1 might be the D (5 bases). V dropped 1 base and J dropped 4 bases, with 7 bases sitting between them. The germline V gene encodes CDR1 ENHRY and CDR2 SYGVKD. The CDR3 runs 13 residues.

The CDR3 sequence: CASWGGATGANQPQHF. As DNA, the CDR3 is TGTGCCAGCTGGGGAGGGGCCACAGGCGCTAATCAGCCCCAGCATTTT. The V call is TRBV6-1, the J call TRBJ1-5, with a tentative D call TRBD1 (5 bases). Trimming took off 8 bases at V and 4 bases at J, with 21 bases between the two ends. Germline loops: CDR1 MNHNS, CDR2 SASEGT. The CDR3 covers 16 residues.

About this clonotype: Sequence at one end of the junction differs from germline and may be a read error. The CDR3 DNA is TGTGACAGCAGCCAAGAGGTGGCAGGGAAGGAGACCCAGTACTTC. This codes for CDSSQEVAGKETQYF. V is TRBV14 and J is TRBJ2-5, with D maybe TRBD1 (5 bases). The CDR3 is 15 residues long. CDR1 is SGHDN, CDR2 FVKESK, per germline.

This clonotype was recorded at least ten times. The rearrangement uses TRBV7-3 and TRBJ2-2, with 7 bases identical to TRBD2. This CDR3 region has 14 residues. The trim removed 3 bases at V and 6 bases at J, leaving 4 bases unmatched. Germline CDR1 SGHTA, CDR2 FQGTGA. The CDR3 here is CASSFTGGAGELFF. In DNA form, the CDR3 reads TGTGCCAGCAGCTTTACGGGAGGAGCCGGGGAGCTGTTTTTT.

This clonotype showed up many times. The chain joins TRBV2 to TRBJ2-7; no clear D gene. This CDR3 contains 14 residues. Germline values: CDR1 SNHLY, CDR2 FYNNEI. The V end was cut by 7 bases, the J end by 2 bases, with 15 bases between. DNA of the CDR3: TGTGCCAGCAAAGGGTGGAACCCAACCTACGAGCAGTACTTC. Encoded protein: CASKGWNPTYEQYF. The full variable domain, rest sourced from reference TRBV2 and TRBJ2-7, is EPEVTQTPSHQVTQMGQEVILRCVPISNHLYFYWYRQILGQKVEFLVSFYNNEISEKSEIFDDQFSVERPDGSNFTLKIRSTKLEDSAMYFCASKGWNPTYEQYFGPGTRLTVT.

This clonotype was counted at least ten times. The CDR3 is CASSQVSPGNTEAFF. The CDR3, as DNA: TGCGCCAGCAGCCAAGTCTCCCCAGGGAATACTGAAGCTTTCTTT. The chain links TRBV4-1 to TRBJ1-1; weak D call: TRBD1 (5 bases). Germline assignment: CDR1 MGHRA and CDR2 YSYEKL. There are 15 residues in the CDR3. V lost 1 base to trimming and J lost 5 bases, with 14 bases between them.

The chain joins TRBV15 to TRBJ2-7; 8 bases match TRBD2. The CDR3 is made up of 15 amino acids. Germline CDR1 reads LNHNV; CDR2 reads YYDKDF (reference sequence). V gave up 8 bases and J gave up 2 bases; unmatched junction bases: 11. CDR3 residues: CATSRERGGAYEQYF. The CDR3 DNA sequence: TGTGCCACCTCACGCGAACGGGGGGGGGCCTACGAGCAGTACTTC.

This clonotype was seen many times. V usage is TRBV15 and J usage is TRBJ1-2; possible D gene TRBD1, 5 bases. Germline-derived CDR1 and CDR2 are LNHNV and YYDKDF (reference sequence). The V gene lost 5 bases and the J gene lost 3 bases, with 10 bases spanning the gap. The CDR3 loop spans 13 amino acids. Here the CDR3 reads CATSPGEDYGYTF. The CDR3 DNA reads TGTGCCACCAGCCCGGGGGAGGACTATGGCTACACCTTC.

This sequence joins TRBV3-1 and TRBJ2-7; 12 bases map to TRBD2. Per germline, CDR1 LGHDT and CDR2 YNNKEL (reference sequence). The CDR3 is 17 amino acids. J lost 3 bases, V lost 1 base, and 7 bases had no gene match. CDR3: CASSQAPGLAGSYEQYF. In DNA form, the CDR3 reads TGTGCCAGCAGCCAAGCCCCTGGACTAGCGGGAAGCTACGAGCAGTACTTC.

The sample holds many counts of this clonotype. This chain connects TRBV20-1 to TRBJ2-7, with TRBD1 matching 9 bases. Trimming cost V 3 bases and J 0 bases; bases outside gene matches: 9. Germline V CDR1 and CDR2: DFQATT, SNEGSKA (reference sequence). This CDR3 has 16 amino acids. This CDR3 reads CSASRDRASFSYEQYF. The DNA for the CDR3 is TGCAGTGCTAGCCGGGACAGGGCCTCCTTCTCCTACGAGCAGTACTTC.